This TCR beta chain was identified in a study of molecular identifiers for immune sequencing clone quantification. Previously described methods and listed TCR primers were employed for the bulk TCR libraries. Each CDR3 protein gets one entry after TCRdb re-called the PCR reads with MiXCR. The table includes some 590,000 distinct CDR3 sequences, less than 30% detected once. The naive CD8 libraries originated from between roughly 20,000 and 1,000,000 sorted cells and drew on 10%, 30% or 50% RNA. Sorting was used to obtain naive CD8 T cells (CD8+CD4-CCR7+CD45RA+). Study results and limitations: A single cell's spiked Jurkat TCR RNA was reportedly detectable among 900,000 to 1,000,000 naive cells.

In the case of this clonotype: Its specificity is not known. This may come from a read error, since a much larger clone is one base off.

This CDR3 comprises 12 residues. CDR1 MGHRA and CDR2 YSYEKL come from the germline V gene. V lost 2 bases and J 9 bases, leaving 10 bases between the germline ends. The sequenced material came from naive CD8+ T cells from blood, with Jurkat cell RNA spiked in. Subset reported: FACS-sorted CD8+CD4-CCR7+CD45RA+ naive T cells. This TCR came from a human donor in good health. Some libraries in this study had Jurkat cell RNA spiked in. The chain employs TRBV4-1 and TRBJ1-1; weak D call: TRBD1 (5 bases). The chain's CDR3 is CASSQIGTKAFF. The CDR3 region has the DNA TGCGCCAGCAGCCAAATAGGGACTAAAGCTTTCTTT.